This T cell receptor beta chain was found in a study of T cells in Graves' hyperthyroidism and ophthalmopathy. This clonotype showed up many times. It was RNA transcripts that yielded the amplified TCR beta CDR3 regions. Initially, a first-round RT-PCR of the TCR CDR3 employed the HTBI primer set. TCRdb called the multiplex PCR reads again in MiXCR, with one record for every CDR3 protein. The sample yields nearly 110,000 distinct CDR3 sequences, roughly 15% seen once. The receptor was isolated from a woman aged 50 to 60 with Graves' hyperthyroidism. The material sequenced was blood.

CDR3 region: CASSPQGARGTEAFF. CDR3 nucleotides: TGTGCCAGCAGTCCACAGGGGGCGAGAGGAACTGAAGCTTTCTTT. The chain employs TRBV6-1 and TRBJ1-1, with 9 positions matching TRBD1. V shed 5 bases, J shed 5 bases, and the junction held 9 bases outside the gene matches. There are 15 residues in the CDR3. CDR1 is MNHNS, CDR2 SASEGT, per germline.